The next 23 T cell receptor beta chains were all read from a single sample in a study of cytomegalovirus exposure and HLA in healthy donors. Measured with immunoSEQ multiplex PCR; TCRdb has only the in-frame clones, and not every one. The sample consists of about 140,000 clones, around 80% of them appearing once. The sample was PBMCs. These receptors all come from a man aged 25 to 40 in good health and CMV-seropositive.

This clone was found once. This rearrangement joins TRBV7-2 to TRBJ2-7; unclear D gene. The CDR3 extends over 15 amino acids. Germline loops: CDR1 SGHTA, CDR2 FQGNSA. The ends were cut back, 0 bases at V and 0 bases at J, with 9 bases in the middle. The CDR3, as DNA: TGTGCCAGCAGCTTAGCGGGCCAGGCCTCCTACGAGCAGTACTTC. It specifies CASSLAGQASYEQYF. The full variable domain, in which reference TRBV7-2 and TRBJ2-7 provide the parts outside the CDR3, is GAGVSQSPSNKVTEKGKDVELRCDPISGHTALYWYRQSLGQGLEFLIYFQGNSAPDKSGLPSDRFSAERTGGSVSTLTIQRTQQEDSAVYLCASSLAGQASYEQYFGPGTRLTVT.

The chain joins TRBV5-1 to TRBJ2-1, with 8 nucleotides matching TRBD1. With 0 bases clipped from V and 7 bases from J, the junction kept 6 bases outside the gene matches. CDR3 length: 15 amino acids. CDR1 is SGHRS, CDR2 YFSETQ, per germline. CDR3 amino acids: CASSLARGQWNEQFF. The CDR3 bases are TGCGCCAGCAGCTTGGCCAGGGGGCAGTGGAATGAGCAGTTCTTC.

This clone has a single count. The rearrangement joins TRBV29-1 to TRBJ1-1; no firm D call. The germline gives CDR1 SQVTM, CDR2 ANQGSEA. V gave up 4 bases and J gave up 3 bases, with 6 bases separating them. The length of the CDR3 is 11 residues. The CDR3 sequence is CSVVRDTEAFF. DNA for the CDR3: TGCAGCGTTGTGAGGGACACTGAAGCTTTCTTT.

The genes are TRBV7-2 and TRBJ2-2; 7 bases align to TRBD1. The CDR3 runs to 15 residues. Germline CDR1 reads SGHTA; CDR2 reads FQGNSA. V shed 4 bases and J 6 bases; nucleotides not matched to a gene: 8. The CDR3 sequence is CASSYREGASGELFF. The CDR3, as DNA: TGTGCCAGCAGCTACCGAGAGGGGGCATCCGGGGAGCTGTTTTTT.

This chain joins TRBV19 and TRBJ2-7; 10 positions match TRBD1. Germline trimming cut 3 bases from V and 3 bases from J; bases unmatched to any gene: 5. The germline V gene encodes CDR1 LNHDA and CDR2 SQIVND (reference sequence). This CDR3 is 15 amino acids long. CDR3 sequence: CASSMQTGGGYEQYF. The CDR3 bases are TGTGCCAGTAGTATGCAGACAGGGGGCGGCTACGAGCAGTACTTC.

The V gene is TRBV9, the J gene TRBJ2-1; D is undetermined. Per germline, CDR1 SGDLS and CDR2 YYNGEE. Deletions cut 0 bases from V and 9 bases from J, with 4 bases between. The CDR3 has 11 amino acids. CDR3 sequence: CASSVAGEQFF. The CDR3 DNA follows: TGTGCCAGCAGCGTAGCGGGTGAGCAGTTCTTC. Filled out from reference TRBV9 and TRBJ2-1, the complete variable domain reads DSGVTQTPKHLITATGQRVTLRCSPRSGDLSVYWYQQSLDQGLQFLIQYYNGEERAKGNILERFSAQQFPDLHSELNLSSLELGDSALYFCASSVAGEQFFGPGTRLTVL.

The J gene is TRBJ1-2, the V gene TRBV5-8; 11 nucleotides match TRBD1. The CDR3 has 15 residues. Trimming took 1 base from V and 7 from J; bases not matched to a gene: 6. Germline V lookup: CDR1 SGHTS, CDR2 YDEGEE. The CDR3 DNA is TGTGCCAGCAGCTTGCCGGGACAGGGGGTAGGTGGCTACACCTTC. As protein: CASSLPGQGVGGYTF.

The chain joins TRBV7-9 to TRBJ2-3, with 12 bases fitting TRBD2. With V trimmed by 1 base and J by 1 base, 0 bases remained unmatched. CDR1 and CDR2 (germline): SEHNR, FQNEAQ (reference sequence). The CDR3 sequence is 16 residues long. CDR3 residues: CASSLGTSGGTDTQYF. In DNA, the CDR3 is TGTGCCAGCAGCTTAGGGACTAGCGGGGGCACAGATACGCAGTATTTT.

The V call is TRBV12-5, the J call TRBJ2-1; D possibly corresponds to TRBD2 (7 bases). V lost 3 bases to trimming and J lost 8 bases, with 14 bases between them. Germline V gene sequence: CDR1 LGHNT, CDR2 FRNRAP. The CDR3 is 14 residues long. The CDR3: CASGLAGRGDEQFF. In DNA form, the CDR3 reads TGTGCTAGTGGTTTAGCAGGGAGGGGGGATGAGCAGTTCTTC.

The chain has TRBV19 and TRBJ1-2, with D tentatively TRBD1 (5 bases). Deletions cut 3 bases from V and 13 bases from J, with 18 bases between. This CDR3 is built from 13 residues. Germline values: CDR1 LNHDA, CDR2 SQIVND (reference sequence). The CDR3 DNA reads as TGTGCCAGTAGTATCCGGGCCGGGCCGGGGGTCACCTTC. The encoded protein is CASSIRAGPGVTF.

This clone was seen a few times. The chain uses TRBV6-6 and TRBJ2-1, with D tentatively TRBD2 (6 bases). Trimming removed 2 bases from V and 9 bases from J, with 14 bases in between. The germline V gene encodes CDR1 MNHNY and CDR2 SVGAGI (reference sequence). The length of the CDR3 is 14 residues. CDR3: CASSYEDYAREQFF. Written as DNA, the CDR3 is TGTGCCAGCAGTTACGAGGACTATGCTCGTGAGCAGTTCTTC.

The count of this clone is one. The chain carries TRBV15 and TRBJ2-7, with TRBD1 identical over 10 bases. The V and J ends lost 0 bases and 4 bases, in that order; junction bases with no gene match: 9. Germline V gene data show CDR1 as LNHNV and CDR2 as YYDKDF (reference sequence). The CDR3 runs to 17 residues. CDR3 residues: CATSREGVGQGGYEQYF. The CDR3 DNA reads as TGTGCCACCAGCAGAGAGGGCGTCGGACAGGGGGGTTACGAGCAGTACTTC.

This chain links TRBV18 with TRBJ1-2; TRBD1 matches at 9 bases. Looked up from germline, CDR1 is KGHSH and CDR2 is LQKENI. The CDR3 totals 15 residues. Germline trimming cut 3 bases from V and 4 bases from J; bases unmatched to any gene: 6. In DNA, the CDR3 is TGTGCCAGCTCACCTACGGGACAGGGAGTCTATGGCTACACCTTC. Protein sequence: CASSPTGQGVYGYTF.

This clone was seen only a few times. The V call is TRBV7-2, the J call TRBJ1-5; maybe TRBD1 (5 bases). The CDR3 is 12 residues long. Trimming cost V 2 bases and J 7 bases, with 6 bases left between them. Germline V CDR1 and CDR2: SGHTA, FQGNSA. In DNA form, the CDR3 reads TGTGCCAGCAGCTTACAGGGCCAGCCCCAGCATTTT. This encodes CASSLQGQPQHF.

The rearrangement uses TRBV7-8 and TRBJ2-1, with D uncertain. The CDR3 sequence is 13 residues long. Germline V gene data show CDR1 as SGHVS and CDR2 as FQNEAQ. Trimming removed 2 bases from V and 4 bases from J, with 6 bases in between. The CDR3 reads CASSLTEYNEQFF. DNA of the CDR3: TGTGCCAGCAGCTTAACAGAATACAATGAGCAGTTCTTC.

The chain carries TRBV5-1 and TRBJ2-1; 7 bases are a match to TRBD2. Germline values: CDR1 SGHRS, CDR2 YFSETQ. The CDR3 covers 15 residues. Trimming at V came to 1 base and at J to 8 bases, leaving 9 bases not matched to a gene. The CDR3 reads CASSLRVGGVDEQFF. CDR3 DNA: TGCGCCAGCAGCTTGCGGGTGGGGGGGGTCGATGAGCAGTTCTTC.

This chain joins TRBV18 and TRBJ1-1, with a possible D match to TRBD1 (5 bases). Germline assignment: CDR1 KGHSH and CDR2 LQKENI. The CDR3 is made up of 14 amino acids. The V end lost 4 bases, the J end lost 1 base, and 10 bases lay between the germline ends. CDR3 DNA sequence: TGTGCCAGCTCACAGGGGTTGCGGAACACTGAAGCTTTCTTT. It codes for CASSQGLRNTEAFF.

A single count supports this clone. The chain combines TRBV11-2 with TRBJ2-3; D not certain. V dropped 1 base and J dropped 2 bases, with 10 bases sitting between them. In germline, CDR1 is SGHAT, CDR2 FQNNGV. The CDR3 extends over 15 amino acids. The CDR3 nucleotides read TGTGCCAGCAGCTTAGTGGGCAGACCCACAGATACGCAGTATTTT. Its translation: CASSLVGRPTDTQYF.

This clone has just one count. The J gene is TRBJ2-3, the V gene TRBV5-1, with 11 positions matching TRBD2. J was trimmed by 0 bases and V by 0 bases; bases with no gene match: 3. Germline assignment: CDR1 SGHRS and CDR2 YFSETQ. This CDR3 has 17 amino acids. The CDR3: CASSLAGTSGSTDTQYF. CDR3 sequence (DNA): TGCGCCAGCAGCTTGGCCGGGACTAGCGGAAGCACAGATACGCAGTATTTT.

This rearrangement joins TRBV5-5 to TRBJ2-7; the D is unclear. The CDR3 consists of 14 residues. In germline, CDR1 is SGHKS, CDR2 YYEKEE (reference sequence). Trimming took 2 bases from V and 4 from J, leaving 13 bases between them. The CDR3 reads CASSFLSPGYEQYF. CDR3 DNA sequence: TGTGCCAGCAGCTTTTTAAGCCCCGGGTACGAGCAGTACTTC.

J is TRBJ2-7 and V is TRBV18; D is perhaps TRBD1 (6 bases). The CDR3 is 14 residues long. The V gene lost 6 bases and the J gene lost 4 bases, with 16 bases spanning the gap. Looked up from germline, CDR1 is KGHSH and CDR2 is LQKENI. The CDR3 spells CASSPPGQIYEQYF. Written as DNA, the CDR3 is TGTGCCAGCTCCCCCCCGGGACAAATATACGAGCAGTACTTC.

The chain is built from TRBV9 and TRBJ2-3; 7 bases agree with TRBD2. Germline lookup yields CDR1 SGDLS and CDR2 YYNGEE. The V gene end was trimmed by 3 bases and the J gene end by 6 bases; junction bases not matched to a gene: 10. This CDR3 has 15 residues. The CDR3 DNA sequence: TGTGCCAGCAGCGGTCTGGGGGGGAGCAGGGATACGCAGTATTTT. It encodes CASSGLGGSRDTQYF.

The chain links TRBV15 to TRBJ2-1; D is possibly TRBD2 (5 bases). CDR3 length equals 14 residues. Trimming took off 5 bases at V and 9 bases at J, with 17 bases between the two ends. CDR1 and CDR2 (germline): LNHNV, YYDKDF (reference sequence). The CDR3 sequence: CATSGGSTRGEQFF. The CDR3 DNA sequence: TGTGCCACCAGCGGTGGATCAACCCGGGGTGAGCAGTTCTTC.